The 24 T cell receptor beta chains below all came from one sample that was sequenced in a study of T cell clonality in common variable immunodeficiency. The method was immunoSEQ multiplex PCR; TCRdb's version includes in-frame clones alone and lacks a portion of them. The data show about 35,000 clones, none appearing only once, with approximately 2.8% held by the ten largest. Material: peripheral blood mononuclear cells. Receptors originate from a person aged 18 to 70 in good health.

This clone was counted many times. The read terminates 3 residues before the CDR3 end, so the remaining end is supplied by the germline J gene. This chain joins TRBV18 and TRBJ2-5; possibly TRBD2 for D (5 bases). The ends were cut back, 0 bases at V and 5 bases at J, with 7 bases in the middle. The germline V gene has CDR1 KGHSH and CDR2 LQKENI. The CDR3 covers 13 residues. The sequenced CDR3 bases are TGTGCCAGCTCACCACCCCCGGGGGAGACC. It translates to CASSPPPGET. The CDR3, in full, reads CASSPPPGETQYF.

This clone was found many times. The read ends 3 residues early relative to the CDR3; the germline J gene fills the gap. The chain joins TRBV18 to TRBJ2-1; the D is unclear. The CDR3 runs to 14 residues. The V end lost 7 bases, the J end lost 0 bases, and 10 bases lay between the germline ends. CDR1 KGHSH and CDR2 LQKENI come from the germline V gene. The CDR3 DNA, read in part, is TGTGCCAGCTATGCGGTCAGCTCCTACAATGAG. It codes for CASYAVSSYNE. The CDR3 in full is CASYAVSSYNEQFF.

Ten or more counts support this clone. The read stops 3 residues short of the end of the CDR3; the missing end is completed from the germline J gene. V gene TRBV6-2 or TRBV6-3 combines with J gene TRBJ2-7; 11 bases are shared with TRBD1. Germline CDR1 reads MNHEY; CDR2 reads SVGEGT. The CDR3 runs 16 residues. With 4 bases clipped from V and 4 bases from J, the junction kept 9 bases outside the gene matches. The CDR3 protein is CASSSRGTGGRYEQYF. The sequenced part of the CDR3 DNA is TGTGCCAGCAGTTCCCGCGGGACAGGGGGTAGGTACGAG.

There are a few counts of this clone. The CDR3 extends 3 residues past the end of the read, so its final part is completed from the germline J gene. The chain carries TRBV5-1 and TRBJ2-2; D may be TRBD2 (6 bases). CDR3 length equals 13 residues. V was trimmed by 3 bases and J by 6 bases, leaving 9 bases between them. Germline-derived CDR1 and CDR2 are SGHRS and YFSETQ. The CDR3 sequence is CASSWGVPGELFF. The covered CDR3 bases are TGCGCCAGCAGCTGGGGGGTTCCCGGGGAG.

In this sample, this clone turned up many times. The read is 3 residues too short to cover the CDR3 end, so that end is filled in from the germline J gene. J is TRBJ1-1 and V is TRBV10-3; 7 positions agree with TRBD1. Germline-derived CDR1 and CDR2 are ENHRY and SYGVKD. CDR3 size: 15 residues. Trimming cost V 6 bases and J 1 base; bases outside gene matches: 8. The covered CDR3 bases are TGTGCCATCAGAAACGACAGGGCGGGGAACACTGAA. It specifies CAIRNDRAGNTE. The full-length CDR3 reads as CAIRNDRAGNTEAFF.

In this sample, this clone turned up many times. The read halts 3 residues ahead of the CDR3 end, with the missing end drawn from the germline J gene. This sequence joins TRBV5-1 and TRBJ2-5, with 8 nucleotides matching TRBD2. The CDR3 runs to 16 residues. The germline V gene has CDR1 SGHRS and CDR2 YFSETQ. V gave up 2 bases and J gave up 5 bases; unmatched junction bases: 11. The covered CDR3 bases are TGCGCCAGCAGCTTAGCCGATCTAGCGGGTGGGGAGACC. Its protein is CASSLADLAGGET. The CDR3 in its entirety is CASSLADLAGGETQYF.

This clone was observed many times. The DNA ends 3 residues before the CDR3 does, and the rest of the CDR3 is filled in from the germline J gene. V gene TRBV6-1 combines with J gene TRBJ2-1, with 8 bases matching TRBD1. CDR3 length equals 15 residues. With 3 bases clipped from V and 5 bases from J, the junction kept 6 bases outside the gene matches. The germline CDR1 and CDR2 sequences are MNHNS and SASEGT. The CDR3 DNA, read in part, is TGTGCCAGCAGTGACACCGGACAGGGCAACAATGAG. It encodes CASSDTGQGNNE. The whole CDR3 sequence is CASSDTGQGNNEQFF.

Points on this clone: The read finishes 3 residues shy of the CDR3 end, and the germline J gene is used to complete it. The V gene is TRBV5-1, the J gene TRBJ2-3, with 10 bases that match TRBD2. Germline lookup yields CDR1 SGHRS and CDR2 YFSETQ. The CDR3 loop spans 17 amino acids. The V segment lost 2 bases and the J segment 1 base; nucleotides outside the gene matches: 7. This CDR3 is CASSFTASGRGTDTQYF. CDR3 DNA, as far as it was read: TGCGCCAGCAGCTTTACGGCTAGCGGGAGAGGCACAGATACG.

With respect to this clone: The observed sequence ends 3 residues before the CDR3 terminus, with the missing tail filled in from the germline J gene. The chain links TRBV20-1 to TRBJ2-1, with D perhaps TRBD1 (6 bases). V was trimmed by 2 bases and J by 6 bases, leaving 14 bases between them. The CDR3 runs 14 residues. The germline V gene encodes CDR1 DFQATT and CDR2 SNEGSKA (reference sequence). CDR3 bases read: TGCAGTGCTAGAATCCCAGGGGCGCGCAATGAG. It is translated as CSARIPGARNE. The CDR3 reads in full as CSARIPGARNEQFF.

This clone came up many times. Read coverage stops 3 residues before the CDR3 terminus; the germline J gene supplies the remainder. V and J are TRBV20-1 and TRBJ2-1; D might be TRBD1 or TRBD2, each matching 5 bases. Germline values: CDR1 DFQATT, CDR2 SNEGSKA (reference sequence). This CDR3 spans 15 amino acids. Trimming took off 6 bases at V and 0 bases at J, with 15 bases between the two ends. The part of the CDR3 DNA that was read is TGCAGTGCGAGAAGACCAGGGAGCTCCTACAATGAG. This sequence encodes CSARRPGSSYNE. The whole CDR3 protein is CSARRPGSSYNEQFF.

This clone showed up many times. With the read ending 3 residues before the CDR3 end, the germline J gene is used to fill in that end. The V and J genes are TRBV20-1 and TRBJ2-7; D is unresolved. This CDR3 has 12 amino acids. CDR1 and CDR2 from the germline V gene are DFQATT and SNEGSKA (reference sequence). With 4 bases removed from V and 2 bases from J, the gap between germline ends came to 9 bases. CDR3 sequence: CSATTVTYEQYF. The sequenced part of the CDR3 DNA is TGCAGTGCTACCACAGTGACCTACGAG.

This clone occurred many times. The read falls 3 residues short of the CDR3 end, and the missing part is taken from the germline J gene. The chain is built from TRBV23-1 and TRBJ2-3; TRBD2 matches 10 bases. TRBV23-1 is an ORF, with its function uncertain. The CDR3 extends over 15 amino acids. Partial CDR3 DNA: TGCGCCAGCAGTGGTCAGCGGGAGGGCCAAGAGACG. Translating it yields CASSGQREGQET. In full, the CDR3 is CASSGQREGQETQYF.

At least ten counts were recorded for this clone. Read sequence stops 3 residues before the CDR3 end, and the germline J gene provides the missing end. V is TRBV19 and J is TRBJ1-4; no clear D gene. With 8 bases removed from V and 4 bases from J, the gap between germline ends came to 8 bases. Germline V gene sequence: CDR1 LNHDA, CDR2 SQIVND (reference sequence). CDR3 length: 12 residues. The DNA read from the CDR3 is TGTGCCAGTGGACGGGGTAATGAAAAA. It is translated as CASGRGNEK. The complete CDR3 sequence is CASGRGNEKLFF.

This clone was observed at least ten times. The CDR3 end falls 3 residues outside the read, so it is completed with the germline J gene. The chain is built from TRBV18 and TRBJ2-2; 10 bases fit TRBD1. Losses at the gene ends were 2 bases for V and 4 bases for J; bases not matched to a gene: 10. Germline V gives CDR1 KGHSH, CDR2 LQKENI. The CDR3 length is 18 residues. This chain's CDR3 is CASSPLPMTGGFTGELFF. CDR3 bases read: TGTGCCAGCTCACCATTACCTATGACAGGGGGCTTCACCGGGGAG.

This clone was detected only a few times. A junction boundary mismatches the germline segment, possibly from a read error. The CDR3 goes on 3 residues after the read ends, and that part is filled in from the germline J gene. This specimen includes other DNA sequences encoding the same CDR3. The chain couples TRBV6-1 to TRBJ1-3; 7 nucleotides line up with TRBD1. Per germline, CDR1 MNHNS and CDR2 SASEGT. The CDR3 has 16 residues. The sequenced CDR3 bases are TGTGCCAGCAGTGAAGAAGAGGGGGCATCTGGAAACACG. Its translation is CASSEEEGASGNT. The whole CDR3 sequence reads CASSEEEGASGNTIYF.

This clone appeared many times. Sequencing ends 3 residues short of the CDR3 end; the germline J gene provides the rest. The chain employs TRBV5-1 and TRBJ2-1; the match to TRBD1 covers 8 bases. V was clipped by 7 bases and J by 2 bases; unmatched bases: 8. The germline CDR1 and CDR2 sequences are SGHRS and YFSETQ. The CDR3 contains 15 residues. This CDR3 reads CASGIGTGAYNEQFF. The covered CDR3 bases are TGCGCCAGCGGGATCGGGACAGGAGCCTACAATGAG. Full variable domain (rest looked up from reference TRBV5-1 and TRBJ2-1): KAGVTQTPRYLIKTRGQQVTLSCSPISGHRSVSWYQQTPGQGLQFLFEYFSETQRNKGNFPGRFSGRQFSNSRSEMNVSTLELGDSALYLCASGIGTGAYNEQFFGPGTRLTVL.

This clone was counted at least ten times. The read falls 3 residues short of the CDR3 end, and the missing part is taken from the germline J gene. This chain uses TRBV5-1 with TRBJ2-1, with 12 bases lining up with TRBD1. The germline CDR1 and CDR2 sequences are SGHRS and YFSETQ. CDR3 size: 17 residues. With 4 bases clipped from V and 5 bases from J, the junction kept 10 bases outside the gene matches. The CDR3 loop reads CASSKAGTGGAHNEQFF. CDR3 DNA, as far as it was read: TGCGCCAGCAGCAAGGCTGGGACAGGGGGCGCGCACAATGAG.

The table lists this clone with many counts. The DNA ends 3 residues before the CDR3 does, and the rest of the CDR3 is filled in from the germline J gene. The V and J genes are TRBV30 and TRBJ2-1, with 10 bases fitting TRBD2. The germline V gene encodes CDR1 GTSNPN and CDR2 SVGIG (reference sequence). J gave up 0 bases and V 5 bases, and 16 bases lay outside the gene matches. There are 19 residues in the CDR3. The part of the CDR3 DNA that was read is TGTGCCTGGTCGGACGGAGCGGGAGGGATCTGGAGCTCCTACAATGAG. It yields the protein CAWSDGAGGIWSSYNE. The CDR3, in full, reads CAWSDGAGGIWSSYNEQFF.

This clone was observed many times. The DNA ends 3 residues before the CDR3 does, and the rest of the CDR3 is filled in from the germline J gene. The chain employs TRBV2 and TRBJ2-3, with 7 nucleotides matching TRBD2. There are 13 residues in the CDR3. Losses at the gene ends were 6 bases for V and 7 bases for J; bases not matched to a gene: 7. The V gene's germline CDR1 is SNHLY and CDR2 FYNNEI. The covered CDR3 bases are TGTGCCAGCAGCACGGGGGGATTATATACG. Amino acid sequence: CASSTGGLYT. From start to end, the CDR3 is CASSTGGLYTQYF.

Only a few counts were recorded for this clone. A much bigger clone sits one base away, suggesting this may be a read error. The CDR3 end lies 3 residues beyond the end of the read and is filled in from the germline J gene. The sample contains more than one DNA sequence encoding this CDR3. V and J are TRBV2 and TRBJ2-1; 12 nucleotides line up with TRBD2. V trimming: 8 bases; J trimming: 4 bases; junction bases outside the gene matches: 3. Germline CDR1 and CDR2: SNHLY and FYNNEI. CDR3 length: 14 amino acids. CDR3 residues: CASLAGGLYNEQFF. CDR3 bases read: TGTGCCAGCCTAGCGGGAGGGCTTTACAATGAG.

This clone occurred many times. The CDR3 goes on 3 residues after the read ends, and that part is filled in from the germline J gene. The chain joins TRBV5-1 to TRBJ2-7, with D maybe TRBD2 (6 bases). V lost 5 bases to trimming and J lost 0 bases, with 12 bases between them. Germline CDR1 and CDR2: SGHRS and YFSETQ. The CDR3 is 14 residues long. The sequenced CDR3 bases are TGCGCCAGCAGAATTGGGGGGAGCTCCTACGAG. Translation gives CASRIGGSSYE. The complete CDR3 reads CASRIGGSSYEQYF.

This clone was seen at least ten times. Coverage ceases 3 residues before the CDR3 finishes, and the germline J gene fills in the end. The chain uses TRBV13 and TRBJ2-7; D uncertain. The germline V gene has CDR1 PRHDT and CDR2 FYEKMQ (reference sequence). This CDR3 comprises 12 residues. V was clipped by 5 bases and J by 2 bases, with 7 bases between them. The CDR3 is CASSLYPYEQYF. The DNA read from the CDR3 is TGTGCCAGCAGCCTCTACCCCTACGAG.

This clone was counted only a few times. Read data end 3 residues before the CDR3 end; the end is taken from the germline J gene. The chain links TRBV30 to TRBJ1-2; no firm D call. CDR1 and CDR2 (germline): GTSNPN, SVGIG (reference sequence). The CDR3 is 11 amino acids. The CDR3 bases that were read are TGTGCCTGGAGTAGTTTCGGTGAC. Translated: CAWSSFGD. The full CDR3 sequence reads CAWSSFGDYTF.

This clone occurred many times. With the read ending 3 residues before the CDR3 end, the germline J gene is used to fill in that end. V gene TRBV10-3 combines with J gene TRBJ2-3; 7 bases are shared with TRBD2. Germline CDR1 and CDR2: ENHRY and SYGVKD. There are 14 residues in the CDR3. J was trimmed by 6 bases and V by 3 bases; bases with no gene match: 6. CDR3 sequence: CAISDRGSGDTQYF. The CDR3 bases that were read are TGTGCCATCAGTGATAGGGGTAGCGGGGATACG.